This passage covers 32 T cell receptor beta chains from one sample sequenced in a study of post-analysis software for immune sequencing data. Built from TCR beta cDNA, the libraries had unique molecular identifiers in them. TCRdb analysed the PCR reads with MiXCR anew, one entry per CDR3 protein. Found here are roughly 800,000 distinct CDR3 sequences, around 27% of them singletons; the top ten hold roughly 0.54%. These TCRs' antigens remain unknown. Study-wide results and limits: Controls had lower frequencies than patients of 4 or 5 TRBV segments, which included TRBV5-6, TRBV5-1 and TRBV20-1.

Specimen: blood. These receptors originate from a girl under 18 with multiple sclerosis.

The chain combines TRBV5-1 with TRBJ2-1; D perhaps matches TRBD2 (6 bases). The germline V gene has CDR1 SGHRS and CDR2 YFSETQ. This CDR3 comprises 15 residues. V dropped 3 bases and J dropped 0 bases, with 10 bases sitting between them. CDR3 coding DNA: TGCGCCAGCAGCTGGGGGGACGGCTCCTACAATGAGCAGTTCTTC. Its protein is CASSWGDGSYNEQFF.

DNA for the CDR3: TGTGCCAGCAGCTTAGCCCGGAGCGGGACAAACACAGATACGCAGTATTTT. Translating gives CASSLARSGTNTDTQYF. The V call is TRBV7-2, the J call TRBJ2-3, with D perhaps TRBD2 (7 bases). Germline V gene lookup returns CDR1 SGHTA and CDR2 FQGNSA. V shed 0 bases and J shed 2 bases, with 15 bases lying between them. The CDR3 spans 17 residues.

The chain recombines TRBV10-3 with TRBJ2-2; D not resolved. This CDR3 comprises 14 residues. V gave up 0 bases and J gave up 4 bases, with 6 bases separating them. Germline CDR1 and CDR2: ENHRY and SYGVKD. This CDR3 reads CAISESYSTGELFF. The CDR3 DNA is TGTGCCATCAGTGAGTCGTATTCCACCGGGGAGCTGTTTTTT.

This clonotype was observed a few times. The chain joins TRBV7-9 to TRBJ2-1; a weak D match, TRBD1 (6 bases). Germline V lookup: CDR1 SEHNR, CDR2 FQNEAQ (reference sequence). V dropped 5 bases and J dropped 3 bases, with 11 bases sitting between them. The CDR3 extends over 14 amino acids. Written as DNA, the CDR3 is TGTGCCAGCAGCGAGGACAGTAACTACAATGAGCAGTTCTTC. Its protein product is CASSEDSNYNEQFF.

This clonotype has a handful of counts. J is TRBJ2-3 and V is TRBV4-3; the D is unclear. The CDR3 consists of 15 residues. The V gene lost 0 bases and the J gene lost 1 base, with 8 bases spanning the gap. In germline, CDR1 is LGHNA, CDR2 YSLEER. The CDR3 loop reads CASSQDGYGTDTQYF. For the CDR3, the DNA is TGCGCCAGCAGCCAAGATGGATACGGCACAGATACGCAGTATTTT.

This clonotype was recorded many times. The chain couples TRBV4-1 to TRBJ2-7; TRBD1 is a possible D gene (5 bases). Trimming stripped 4 bases from V and 2 bases from J, with 15 bases between. The CDR3 runs 15 residues. CDR1 is MGHRA, CDR2 YSYEKL, per germline. CDR3 amino acids: CASSPDTSLPYEQYF. CDR3 DNA sequence: TGCGCCAGCAGCCCGGACACCTCCTTACCCTACGAGCAGTACTTC.

The chain carries TRBV10-3 and TRBJ1-1; D is undetermined. The CDR3 loop spans 13 amino acids. Germline V gene data show CDR1 as ENHRY and CDR2 as SYGVKD. The germline V and J ends were trimmed by 6 bases and 1 base, with 9 bases remaining between them. In DNA form, the CDR3 reads TGTGCCATCAGAGTCGCGGAGAACACTGAAGCTTTCTTT. Residues: CAIRVAENTEAFF.

With respect to this clonotype: Its ends do not fully match the called genes, so a read error is possible. The chain carries TRBV15 and TRBJ2-6; 8 bases agree with TRBD1. The CDR3 extends over 18 amino acids. The germline CDR1 and CDR2 sequences are LNHNV and YYDKDF (reference sequence). The CDR3 here is CAASTWTGIISGANVLTF. CDR3 bases: TGTGCCGCCAGCACATGGACAGGGATTATCTCTGGGGCCAACGTCCTGACTTTC.

CDR3 in amino acids: CASSGWRTGELFF. The CDR3 coding sequence is TGTGCCAGCAGTGGGTGGCGGACCGGGGAGCTGTTTTTT. V gene TRBV27 combines with J gene TRBJ2-2; no definite D call. Germline V gene data show CDR1 as MNHEY and CDR2 as SMNVEV (reference sequence). The CDR3 is 13 residues long. Trimming cost V 5 bases and J 5 bases, with 9 bases left between them.

This clonotype was seen more than once but under ten times. The CDR3 loop reads CSANGGTDNEQFF. The CDR3 DNA follows: TGCAGTGCTAACGGCGGGACTGACAATGAGCAGTTCTTC. The chain uses TRBV20-1 and TRBJ2-1; possibly TRBD2 for D (6 bases). Germline-derived CDR1 and CDR2 are DFQATT and SNEGSKA (reference sequence). The CDR3 covers 13 residues. V lost 4 bases, J lost 5 bases, and 12 bases lay in between.

The genes are TRBV27 and TRBJ1-2; no clear D gene. The length of the CDR3 is 13 residues. Germline V gene sequence: CDR1 MNHEY, CDR2 SMNVEV (reference sequence). Trimming took 7 bases from V and 7 from J, leaving 16 bases between them. This chain's CDR3 is CASTVGPQFGYTF. CDR3 sequence (DNA): TGTGCCAGCACCGTAGGGCCCCAGTTTGGCTACACCTTC.

The rearrangement uses TRBV20-1 and TRBJ1-5, with 8 positions matching TRBD1. V trimming: 3 bases; J trimming: 7 bases; junction bases outside the gene matches: 14. Per the germline V gene, CDR1 is DFQATT and CDR2 is SNEGSKA (reference sequence). The CDR3 length is 16 residues. CDR3 loop: CSARAGQGGVKQPQHF. The DNA of the CDR3 is TGCAGTGCTAGGGCCGGACAGGGAGGGGTCAAACAGCCCCAGCATTTT.

This clonotype was observed a handful of times. The chain links TRBV5-6 to TRBJ2-6; D is perhaps TRBD1 or TRBD2 (5 bases each). The CDR3 totals 15 residues. The V and J ends lost 2 bases and 2 bases respectively, with 8 bases between them. CDR1 is SGHDT, CDR2 YYEEEE, per germline. Here the CDR3 reads CASSFEGTGANVLTF. The CDR3 coding sequence is TGTGCCAGCAGCTTCGAGGGGACTGGGGCCAACGTCCTGACTTTC. The complete variable domain, with remaining parts taken from reference TRBV5-6 and TRBJ2-6, reads DAGVTQSPTHLIKTRGQQVTLRCSPKSGHDTVSWYQQALGQGPQFIFQYYEEEERQRGNFPDRFSGHQFPNYSSELNVNALLLGDSALYLCASSFEGTGANVLTFGAGSRLTVL.

The rearrangement uses TRBV7-8 and TRBJ2-1, with a weak D call TRBD1 (6 bases). Between the trimmed V and J ends, which lost 5 bases and 5 bases, there was a span of 16 bases. The CDR3 has 15 residues. Germline loops: CDR1 SGHVS, CDR2 FQNEAQ. CDR3 bases: TGTGCCAGCAGCCCGGGGCAGGGGAATCACAATGAGCAGTTCTTC. Translating gives CASSPGQGNHNEQFF.

This clonotype occurred a few times. The J gene is TRBJ2-7, the V gene TRBV7-2, with 9 bases that match TRBD2. V was pared by 2 bases and J by 2 bases, with 1 base of the junction left unmatched. This CDR3 is built from 14 residues. CDR1 and CDR2 from the germline V gene are SGHTA and FQGNSA. CDR3 protein: CASSLSGRTYEQYF. The CDR3 coding sequence is TGTGCCAGCAGCTTAAGCGGGAGGACCTACGAGCAGTACTTC.

The chain is built from TRBV20-1 and TRBJ1-5; 7 bases fit TRBD1. Looked up from germline, CDR1 is DFQATT and CDR2 is SNEGSKA (reference sequence). This CDR3 region has 15 residues. V lost 6 bases to trimming and J lost 2 bases; unmatched junction nucleotides: 10. The CDR3 coding sequence is TGCAGTGCCCTAAGGGGGCAGGGGCGCAATCAGCCCCAGCATTTT. The encoded protein is CSALRGQGRNQPQHF.

Here the CDR3 reads CASLAGGESYGYTF. In nucleotides, the CDR3 is TGTGCCAGCCTTGCGGGGGGAGAGTCGTATGGCTACACCTTC. This chain joins TRBV7-2 and TRBJ1-2; TRBD1 might be the D (5 bases). The CDR3 loop spans 14 amino acids. The germline V gene encodes CDR1 SGHTA and CDR2 FQGNSA. V dropped 8 bases and J dropped 5 bases, with 18 bases sitting between them.

The genes are TRBV7-2 and TRBJ1-2; D may be TRBD1 (6 bases). Germline values: CDR1 SGHTA, CDR2 FQGNSA. The CDR3 runs to 14 residues. V gave up 4 bases and J gave up 10 bases, with 19 bases separating them. The DNA of the CDR3 is TGTGCCAGCAGCTCCCAACAGGGACGGAATGACTACACCTTC. Protein product: CASSSQQGRNDYTF.

The chain carries TRBV9 and TRBJ1-5, with TRBD1 matching over 9 bases. The CDR3 loop spans 15 amino acids. V gave up 4 bases and J gave up 7 bases; unmatched junction bases: 9. Germline V gene sequence: CDR1 SGDLS, CDR2 YYNGEE. DNA of the CDR3: TGTGCCAGCAGCAGGGAACAGGGGGCTGGACAGCCCCAGCATTTT. Amino acid sequence: CASSREQGAGQPQHF. The full variable domain, in which reference TRBV9 and TRBJ1-5 provide the parts outside the CDR3, is DSGVTQTPKHLITATGQRVTLRCSPRSGDLSVYWYQQSLDQGLQFLIQYYNGEERAKGNILERFSAQQFPDLHSELNLSSLELGDSALYFCASSREQGAGQPQHFGDGTRLSIL.

This clonotype has a handful of counts. The CDR3 protein is CASSPSYRTGTTDTQYF. CDR3 in DNA: TGCGCCAGCAGCCCCTCCTACCGGACAGGGACCACAGATACGCAGTATTTT. The chain combines TRBV4-1 with TRBJ2-3, with TRBD1 matching 8 bases. Germline values: CDR1 MGHRA, CDR2 YSYEKL. The CDR3 length is 17 residues. After removal of 4 bases from V and 2 bases from J, the junction contained 11 bases not matched to a gene.

This chain uses TRBV2 with TRBJ2-7, with TRBD2 matching 7 bases. The CDR3 extends over 15 amino acids. V lost 2 bases, J lost 2 bases, and 6 bases stayed unmatched. Germline CDR1 and CDR2: SNHLY and FYNNEI. CDR3 amino acids: CASSERLAVAYEQYF. In DNA form, the CDR3 reads TGTGCCAGCAGTGAACGGCTAGCGGTGGCCTACGAGCAGTACTTC.

The rearrangement uses TRBV19 and TRBJ2-3, with D possibly TRBD1 on 6 matching bases. This CDR3 has 13 residues. With 10 bases removed from V and 2 bases from J, the gap between germline ends came to 13 bases. Germline V gene sequence: CDR1 LNHDA, CDR2 SQIVND (reference sequence). The CDR3 is CATSQGHTDTQYF. CDR3 in DNA: TGTGCCACCTCACAGGGCCACACAGATACGCAGTATTTT.

The DNA of the CDR3 is TGTGCCAGCAGCTTGGCCGTTAGAGGGGTCAACATTCAGTACTTC. Protein sequence: CASSLAVRGVNIQYF. The rearrangement uses TRBV5-6 and TRBJ2-4; D tentatively reads TRBD1 or TRBD2 (5 bases each). The V end lost 0 bases, the J end lost 7 bases, and 14 bases lay between the germline ends. CDR3 length: 15 amino acids. From germline, CDR1 is SGHDT and CDR2 YYEEEE.

The chain is built from TRBV4-2 and TRBJ1-4, with a tentative D call TRBD1 (5 bases). In germline, CDR1 is LGHNA, CDR2 YNFKEQ. The CDR3 has 15 residues. Trimming shortened V by 1 base and J by 8 bases, and 14 bases separated the two germline ends. For the CDR3, the DNA is TGTGCCAGCAGCCAAGTTCGGGGGTGGGGAGAAAAACTGTTTTTT. Amino acid sequence: CASSQVRGWGEKLFF.

This chain uses TRBV28 with TRBJ2-5; 14 bases map to TRBD2. The V and J ends lost 5 bases and 2 bases, in that order; junction bases with no gene match: 7. The V gene's germline CDR1 is MDHEN and CDR2 SYDVKM. The CDR3 length is 17 residues. CDR3 sequence reads: CASSTRTSGRPQETQYF. CDR3 nucleotide sequence: TGTGCCAGCAGTACCCGGACTAGCGGGAGGCCTCAAGAGACCCAGTACTTC.

Notes on this clonotype: A much more abundant neighbour one base away suggests this may be a read error. The CDR3 coding sequence is TGTGCCAGCAGTTTAGTCGGGACCACAGATGCGCAGTATTTT. Amino acids: CASSLVGTTDAQYF. The chain is built from TRBV12-3 or TRBV12-4 and TRBJ2-3, with D perhaps given as TRBD1 or TRBD2 (5 bases each). This CDR3 comprises 14 residues.

This clonotype turned up a few times. V usage is TRBV5-1 and J usage is TRBJ2-2, with D hard to call. Trimming took off 6 bases at V and 6 bases at J, with 15 bases between the two ends. CDR3 length: 14 residues. Germline lookup yields CDR1 SGHRS and CDR2 YFSETQ. The CDR3 DNA sequence: TGCGCCAGCAATCGGGCCCCAGAGGCCGGGGAGCTGTTTTTT. Translating gives CASNRAPEAGELFF.

The chain links TRBV6-5 to TRBJ1-1, with unresolved D. The CDR3 covers 13 residues. The germline CDR1 and CDR2 sequences are MNHEY and SVGAGI. Trimming cost V 6 bases and J 4 bases, with 12 bases left between them. Here the CDR3 DNA reads TGTGCCAGCAGCGCACGGAATCCCACTGAAGCTTTCTTT. The encoded protein is CASSARNPTEAFF.

This clonotype showed up just once. In DNA form, the CDR3 reads TGCGCCAGCAGCCCACCTCTAGACATGAACACTGAAGCTTTCTTT. It codes for CASSPPLDMNTEAFF. V is TRBV5-1 and J is TRBJ1-1; D call uncertain. This CDR3 region has 15 residues. CDR1 is SGHRS and CDR2 is YFSETQ in the germline V gene. V was cut by 4 bases and J by 0 bases, with 13 bases left in between. The entire variable domain, with the rest obtained from reference TRBV5-1 and TRBJ1-1, is as follows: KAGVTQTPRYLIKTRGQQVTLSCSPISGHRSVSWYQQTPGQGLQFLFEYFSETQRNKGNFPGRFSGRQFSNSRSEMNVSTLELGDSALYLCASSPPLDMNTEAFFGQGTRLTVV.

This chain connects TRBV4-3 to TRBJ2-3, with TRBD1 identical over 9 bases. V was pared by 4 bases and J by 4 bases, with 9 bases of the junction left unmatched. This CDR3 spans 16 amino acids. Per germline, CDR1 LGHNA and CDR2 YSLEER. CDR3 sequence: CASSRPQGAQADTQYF. The CDR3 bases are TGCGCCAGCAGCCGACCACAGGGGGCTCAAGCAGATACGCAGTATTTT.

This clonotype was seen at least ten times. V usage is TRBV7-2 and J usage is TRBJ2-7, with 11 bases fitting TRBD1. The V gene's germline CDR1 is SGHTA and CDR2 FQGNSA. This CDR3 is 15 amino acids long. After removal of 3 bases from V and 4 bases from J, the junction contained 5 bases not matched to a gene. CDR3 amino acids: CASSLGQGGIYEQYF. The CDR3, as DNA: TGTGCCAGCAGCTTGGGACAGGGGGGTATATACGAGCAGTACTTC.

J is TRBJ2-3 and V is TRBV7-9; no firm D call. Trimming cost V 1 base and J 1 base, with 9 bases left between them. The CDR3 totals 15 residues. The V gene's germline CDR1 is SEHNR and CDR2 FQNEAQ (reference sequence). This chain's CDR3 is CASSLVLSGTDTQYF. The CDR3 nucleotides are TGTGCCAGCAGCTTAGTCCTATCTGGCACAGATACGCAGTATTTT. The full variable domain, in which reference TRBV7-9 and TRBJ2-3 provide the parts outside the CDR3, is DTGVSQNPRHKITKRGQNVTFRCDPISEHNRLYWYRQTLGQGPEFLTYFQNEAQLEKSRLLSDRFSAERPKGSFSTLEIQRTEQGDSAMYLCASSLVLSGTDTQYFGPGTRLTVL.